Shown below are 12 T cell receptor beta chains from a single sample sequenced in a study of identical twins. Via MiXCR, TCRdb re-called the 5' RACE reads, giving one row per CDR3 protein. In the table there are roughly 1,500,000 distinct CDR3 sequences, 25% to 35% of which are singletons. Sequenced sample: cord blood. The source is a newborn girl in good health.

The chain joins TRBV9 to TRBJ2-1; D is perhaps TRBD1 (7 bases). Germline CDR1 reads SGDLS; CDR2 reads YYNGEE. There are 12 residues in the CDR3. Trimming took 3 bases from V and 9 from J, leaving 10 bases between them. The CDR3 is CASSARGVEQFF. CDR3 nucleotides: TGTGCCAGCAGCGCCAGGGGGGTTGAGCAGTTCTTC.

This clonotype appeared a few times. V and J are TRBV12-3 or TRBV12-4 and TRBJ1-6; the D gene is possibly TRBD1 (5 bases). V was trimmed by 2 bases and J by 10 bases, leaving 12 bases between them. CDR3 length equals 14 residues. CDR3 in amino acids: CASSLSTGASPLHF. The CDR3 DNA sequence: TGTGCCAGCAGTTTAAGTACAGGAGCGTCACCCCTCCACTTT.

The chain has TRBV11-2 and TRBJ2-3; 11 positions agree with TRBD2. Germline V CDR1 and CDR2: SGHAT, FQNNGV. V lost 6 bases, J lost 2 bases, and 7 bases stayed unmatched. The CDR3 extends over 16 amino acids. Written as DNA, the CDR3 is TGTGCCAGCAGGTACCTGGGACTAGCGGTCACAGATACGCAGTATTTT. Its translation: CASRYLGLAVTDTQYF.

In this sample, this clonotype turned up a few times. This rearrangement joins TRBV5-1 to TRBJ1-5, with D unclear. The CDR3 runs 17 residues. Trimming cost V 0 bases and J 4 bases, with 17 bases left between them. The germline gives CDR1 SGHRS, CDR2 YFSETQ. CDR3 amino acids: CASSLEASGVENQPQHF. The CDR3 DNA reads TGCGCCAGCAGCTTGGAAGCTTCCGGGGTCGAAAATCAGCCCCAGCATTTT. Combining the CDR3 with reference TRBV5-1 and TRBJ1-5 gives the whole variable domain KAGVTQTPRYLIKTRGQQVTLSCSPISGHRSVSWYQQTPGQGLQFLFEYFSETQRNKGNFPGRFSGRQFSNSRSEMNVSTLELGDSALYLCASSLEASGVENQPQHFGDGTRLSIL.

This chain joins TRBV7-2 and TRBJ2-3; D may match TRBD1 or TRBD2 (5 bases each). CDR3 size: 14 residues. Germline values: CDR1 SGHTA, CDR2 FQGNSA. Trimming stripped 5 bases from V and 5 bases from J, with 14 bases between. The CDR3 loop is CASSNKAGRDTQYF. The CDR3 DNA follows: TGTGCCAGCAGCAACAAGGCAGGGAGAGATACGCAGTATTTT. The variable domain in full, with the rest retrieved from reference TRBV7-2 and TRBJ2-3, is GAGVSQSPSNKVTEKGKDVELRCDPISGHTALYWYRQSLGQGLEFLIYFQGNSAPDKSGLPSDRFSAERTGGSVSTLTIQRTQQEDSAVYLCASSNKAGRDTQYFGPGTRLTVL.

The V gene is TRBV20-1, the J gene TRBJ1-1, with D possibly TRBD1 on 5 matching bases. Germline values: CDR1 DFQATT, CDR2 SNEGSKA (reference sequence). The CDR3 sequence is 13 residues long. Trimming shortened V by 0 bases and J by 6 bases, and 11 bases separated the two germline ends. For the CDR3, the DNA is TGCAGTGCTAGAGAACCAGGGTTCCCTGAAGCTTTCTTT. Amino acid sequence: CSAREPGFPEAFF.

This clonotype was found a few times. The chain couples TRBV6-5 to TRBJ2-1, with D possibly matching TRBD2 (6 bases). V was clipped by 7 bases and J by 0 bases, with 13 bases between them. Germline lookup yields CDR1 MNHEY and CDR2 SVGAGI. The CDR3 consists of 15 residues. CDR3 amino acids: CASKLAEPSYNEQFF. The DNA of the CDR3 is TGTGCCAGCAAATTAGCGGAGCCCTCCTACAATGAGCAGTTCTTC.

This clonotype has just one count. This could be a read error, since a much larger clone is one nucleotide away. The chain joins TRBV5-1 to TRBJ2-7; TRBD1 matches 7 bases. The V gene end was trimmed by 4 bases and the J gene end by 2 bases; junction bases not matched to a gene: 9. This CDR3 is 15 amino acids long. Germline CDR1 and CDR2: SGHRS and YFSETQ. DNA of the CDR3: TGCGCCAGCAGCCCCGGGACAGTTAACACCTACGAGCAGTACTTC. Translated: CASSPGTVNTYEQYF.

This clonotype came up a few times. This rearrangement joins TRBV6-1 to TRBJ2-1; 9 nucleotides align to TRBD2. The trim removed 2 bases at V and 5 bases at J, leaving 4 bases unmatched. Germline V gives CDR1 MNHNS, CDR2 SASEGT. This CDR3 has 15 residues. CDR3 residues: CASSERRGGNNEQFF. CDR3 in DNA: TGTGCCAGCAGTGAACGGCGGGGGGGTAACAATGAGCAGTTCTTC.

This chain links TRBV28 with TRBJ1-5; D ambiguous. CDR3 length: 13 amino acids. The V gene lost 6 bases and the J gene lost 4 bases, with 10 bases spanning the gap. Germline V gene data show CDR1 as MDHEN and CDR2 as SYDVKM. In nucleotides, the CDR3 is TGTGCCAGCAGCCTATCAGAGAATCAGCCCCAGCATTTT. This sequence encodes CASSLSENQPQHF.

This clonotype was counted a single time. The chain links TRBV30 to TRBJ1-3, with 9 bases lining up with TRBD1. The CDR3 totals 14 residues. V dropped 5 bases and J dropped 2; count of bases not matched to a gene: 4. Germline assignment: CDR1 GTSNPN and CDR2 SVGIG (reference sequence). The DNA for the CDR3 is TGTGCCTGGCGGGGACAGGGAACTGGAAACACCATATATTTT. Translation: CAWRGQGTGNTIYF.

J is TRBJ1-1 and V is TRBV6-6; no definite D call. The ends were cut back, 0 bases at V and 3 bases at J, with 14 bases in the middle. This CDR3 contains 16 residues. Germline CDR1 MNHNY, CDR2 SVGAGI (reference sequence). CDR3 amino acids: CASSYSPRRRDTEAFF. The CDR3 DNA reads TGTGCCAGCAGTTACTCTCCGAGGCGGAGGGACACTGAAGCTTTCTTT.